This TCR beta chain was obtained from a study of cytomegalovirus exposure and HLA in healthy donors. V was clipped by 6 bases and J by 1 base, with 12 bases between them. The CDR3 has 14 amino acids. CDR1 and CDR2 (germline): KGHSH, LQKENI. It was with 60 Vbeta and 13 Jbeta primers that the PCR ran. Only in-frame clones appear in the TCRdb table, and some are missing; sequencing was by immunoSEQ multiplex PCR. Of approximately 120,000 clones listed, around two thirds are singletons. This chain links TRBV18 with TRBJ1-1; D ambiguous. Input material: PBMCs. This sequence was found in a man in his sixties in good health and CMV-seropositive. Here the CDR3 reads CASSLGLTNTEAFF. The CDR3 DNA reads TGTGCCAGCTCGCTAGGACTCACGAACACTGAAGCTTTCTTT.